The rows below give T cell receptor beta chains drawn from one sample of a study of T cell responses to AZD1222 COVID-19 vaccine. Libraries were prepared by immunoSEQ multiplex PCR; TCRdb keeps only in-frame clonotypes and omits some of them. The sample contains 150,000 to 200,000 clones, roughly 92% of which appear only once. The source was peripheral blood, collected on day 0 of AZD1222 vaccination. The source is an adult in good health. The CDR3 runs from the conserved cysteine through the conserved F or W. A D gene is named only where the DNA matches it firmly. The size field is filled for only some rows; it gives once, few, many or a size class.

clone_size: -; v_call: TRBV4-1; d_call: -; j_call: TRBJ1-3; cdr3_length: 15; cdr3_nt: TGCGCCAGCAGCCAAGGTCGGGGGACTGGAAACACCATATATTTT; cdr3_aa: CASSQGRGTGNTIYF
clone_size: -; v_call: TRBV28; d_call: -; j_call: TRBJ1-1; cdr3_length: 14; cdr3_nt: TGTGCCAGCATCCTGGGCTCGGTGGGCACTGAAGCTTTCTTT; cdr3_aa: CASILGSVGTEAFF
clone_size: -; v_call: TRBV28; d_call: -; j_call: TRBJ1-1; cdr3_length: 13; cdr3_nt: TGTGCCAGCAGTCTCCTTTCGGCCTCTGAAGCTTTCTTT; cdr3_aa: CASSLLSASEAFF
clone_size: -; v_call: TRBV19; d_call: -; j_call: TRBJ2-7; cdr3_length: 13; cdr3_nt: TGTGCCAGTAGTATCGGACTCTCCTACGAGCAGTACTTC; cdr3_aa: CASSIGLSYEQYF
clone_size: once; v_call: TRBV11-2; d_call: -; j_call: TRBJ2-2; cdr3_length: 11; cdr3_nt: TGTGCCAGCAGCTCCCCGAGGGAGCTGTTTTTT; cdr3_aa: CASSSPRELFF
clone_size: once; v_call: TRBV28; d_call: -; j_call: TRBJ1-4; cdr3_length: 16; cdr3_nt: TGTGCCAGCAGCTTTTACCCCGAAGGGAGCTCGGGAAAACTGTTTTTT; cdr3_aa: CASSFYPEGSSGKLFF
clone_size: -; v_call: TRBV3-1/TRBV3-2; d_call: TRBD2; j_call: TRBJ2-1; cdr3_length: 13; cdr3_nt: TGTGCCAGCAGGCTAGCGGGAGGCAATGAGCAGTTCTTC; cdr3_aa: CASRLAGGNEQFF
clone_size: -; v_call: TRBV7-9; d_call: -; j_call: TRBJ1-1; cdr3_length: 14; cdr3_nt: TGTGCCAGCAGCCTTGAGTCCCGGTTCACTGAAGCTTTCTTT; cdr3_aa: CASSLESRFTEAFF
clone_size: -; v_call: TRBV6-4; d_call: -; j_call: TRBJ1-1; cdr3_length: 14; cdr3_nt: TGTGCCAGCCTACCCGAACCCGGGGGTACTGAAGCTTTCTTT; cdr3_aa: CASLPEPGGTEAFF
clone_size: -; v_call: TRBV7-9; d_call: TRBD1; j_call: TRBJ2-1; cdr3_length: 15; cdr3_nt: TGTGCCAGCAGCTTAGCCGGACAGGGGTGGTGGGAGCAGTTCTTC; cdr3_aa: CASSLAGQGWWEQFF
clone_size: -; v_call: TRBV11-2; d_call: TRBD1; j_call: TRBJ1-1; cdr3_length: 16; cdr3_nt: TGTGCCAGCAGCATCGAACAGGGGGAGGCGAACACTGAAGCTTTCTTT; cdr3_aa: CASSIEQGEANTEAFF
clone_size: -; v_call: TRBV5-8; d_call: -; j_call: TRBJ2-5; cdr3_length: 16; cdr3_nt: TGTGCCAGCACCAGAACCCCTCGCGGACGGGGAGAGACCCAGTACTTC; cdr3_aa: CASTRTPRGRGETQYF
clone_size: -; v_call: TRBV29-1; d_call: -; j_call: TRBJ1-1; cdr3_length: 13; cdr3_nt: TGCAGCGTTGAAGATCATGAAAACACTGAAGCTTTCTTT; cdr3_aa: CSVEDHENTEAFF
clone_size: -; v_call: TRBV19; d_call: -; j_call: TRBJ2-1; cdr3_length: 12; cdr3_nt: TGTGCCAGGACTTACCCCTACAATGAGCAGTTCTTC; cdr3_aa: CARTYPYNEQFF
clone_size: -; v_call: TRBV9; d_call: -; j_call: TRBJ2-3; cdr3_length: 14; cdr3_nt: TGTGCCAGCAGCGTAGTTGGTGGCACAGATACGCAGTATTTT; cdr3_aa: CASSVVGGTDTQYF
clone_size: -; v_call: TRBV5-6; d_call: -; j_call: TRBJ1-1; cdr3_length: 16; cdr3_nt: TGTGCCAGCAGCTTGGTGCGTTCCGGGGGCGCGTCTGAAGCTTTCTTT; cdr3_aa: CASSLVRSGGASEAFF
clone_size: -; v_call: TRBV11-2; d_call: -; j_call: TRBJ1-1; cdr3_length: 15; cdr3_nt: TGTGCCAGCAGCAACCGTCCCCTAAAGAACACTGAAGCTTTCTTT; cdr3_aa: CASSNRPLKNTEAFF
clone_size: -; v_call: TRBV9; d_call: TRBD1; j_call: TRBJ1-1; cdr3_length: 14; cdr3_nt: TGTGCCAGCAGCGTCACGACAGGGGGCACTGAAGCTTTCTTT; cdr3_aa: CASSVTTGGTEAFF
clone_size: -; v_call: TRBV5-4; d_call: -; j_call: TRBJ2-1; cdr3_length: 13; cdr3_nt: TGTGCCAGCAGCCCCGGACGGGGGAATGAGCAGTTCTTC; cdr3_aa: CASSPGRGNEQFF
clone_size: once; v_call: TRBV5-1; d_call: -; j_call: TRBJ1-4; cdr3_length: 15; cdr3_nt: TGCGCCAGCGCTCCGTGGTGGGCTATCGGTGAAAAACTGTTTTTT; cdr3_aa: CASAPWWAIGEKLFF
clone_size: -; v_call: TRBV3-1/TRBV3-2; d_call: -; j_call: TRBJ1-1; cdr3_length: 13; cdr3_nt: TGTGCCAGCAGCCCCATGGAGAACACTGAAGCTTTCTTT; cdr3_aa: CASSPMENTEAFF
clone_size: -; v_call: TRBV5-4; d_call: TRBD2; j_call: TRBJ2-7; cdr3_length: 16; cdr3_nt: TGTGCCAGCAGCCCCGGACTAGCGGGCTCTGGGGACGAGCAGTACTTC; cdr3_aa: CASSPGLAGSGDEQYF
clone_size: -; v_call: TRBV28; d_call: -; j_call: TRBJ1-5; cdr3_length: 13; cdr3_nt: TGTGCCAGCACCGACAGGCCCCACCAGCCCCAGCATTTT; cdr3_aa: CASTDRPHQPQHF
clone_size: -; v_call: TRBV19; d_call: -; j_call: TRBJ2-1; cdr3_length: 13; cdr3_nt: TGTGCCAGTAGTATGGGAGGAGCGAGTGAGCAGTTCTTC; cdr3_aa: CASSMGGASEQFF
clone_size: -; v_call: TRBV25-1; d_call: -; j_call: TRBJ1-2; cdr3_length: 14; cdr3_nt: TGTGCCAGCAGTACCCCGGGACCAGCCTATGGCTACACCTTC; cdr3_aa: CASSTPGPAYGYTF
clone_size: -; v_call: TRBV4-1; d_call: -; j_call: TRBJ1-1; cdr3_length: 14; cdr3_nt: TGCGCCAGCAGCCAAGGTGCCCCCGGACGAGAAGCTTTCTTT; cdr3_aa: CASSQGAPGREAFF
clone_size: -; v_call: TRBV12-5; d_call: -; j_call: TRBJ1-5; cdr3_length: 15; cdr3_nt: TGTGCTAGTGGTTTGGGCAGGGAGGAGGATCAGCCCCAGCATTTT; cdr3_aa: CASGLGREEDQPQHF
clone_size: -; v_call: TRBV28; d_call: -; j_call: TRBJ2-7; cdr3_length: 13; cdr3_nt: TGTGCCAGCAGCCCCCGGGGGCCCAACGAGCAGTACTTC; cdr3_aa: CASSPRGPNEQYF
clone_size: -; v_call: TRBV19; d_call: TRBD1; j_call: TRBJ2-1; cdr3_length: 13; cdr3_nt: TGTGCCAGTGCGACAGGGTTGTACAATGAGCAGTTCTTC; cdr3_aa: CASATGLYNEQFF
clone_size: -; v_call: TRBV19; d_call: -; j_call: TRBJ1-5; cdr3_length: 16; cdr3_nt: TGTGCCAGTTCTTTGGCAGGTCCAGATAGCAATCAGCCCCAGCATTTT; cdr3_aa: CASSLAGPDSNQPQHF
clone_size: -; v_call: TRBV27; d_call: TRBD2; j_call: TRBJ2-3; cdr3_length: 18; cdr3_nt: TGTGCCAGCAGTTTCCTTACTTGGGGACTAGCGGGAGAAGATACGCAGTATTTT; cdr3_aa: CASSFLTWGLAGEDTQYF
clone_size: -; v_call: TRBV2; d_call: -; j_call: TRBJ1-5; cdr3_length: 14; cdr3_nt: TGTGCCAGCAGTAACAGCGGAGGCAATCAGCCCCAGCATTTT; cdr3_aa: CASSNSGGNQPQHF
clone_size: -; v_call: TRBV2; d_call: TRBD1; j_call: TRBJ1-3; cdr3_length: 13; cdr3_nt: TGTGCCAGCCTGGACAGGGAGGAAAGTTCCATATATTTT; cdr3_aa: CASLDREESSIYF
clone_size: -; v_call: TRBV5-5; d_call: -; j_call: TRBJ2-7; cdr3_length: 14; cdr3_nt: TGTGCCAGCAGCTTGGACAGCCTAAACTACGAGCAGTACTTC; cdr3_aa: CASSLDSLNYEQYF
clone_size: -; v_call: TRBV3-1/TRBV3-2; d_call: -; j_call: TRBJ2-7; cdr3_length: 15; cdr3_nt: TGTGCCAGCAGCCAAGTTTTGGGCGCATCGTACGAGCAGTACTTC; cdr3_aa: CASSQVLGASYEQYF
clone_size: -; v_call: TRBV15; d_call: -; j_call: TRBJ2-1; cdr3_length: 18; cdr3_nt: TGTGCCACCAGCAGAGATCTGCCGAGGACAGTGACATACAATGAGCAGTTCTTC; cdr3_aa: CATSRDLPRTVTYNEQFF
clone_size: -; v_call: TRBV24-1; d_call: TRBD1; j_call: TRBJ1-1; cdr3_length: 15; cdr3_nt: TGTGCCACCAGTGAAGGGACAGGTAGGGACACTGAAGCTTTCTTT; cdr3_aa: CATSEGTGRDTEAFF
clone_size: once; v_call: TRBV28; d_call: -; j_call: TRBJ1-2; cdr3_length: 14; cdr3_nt: TGTGCCAGCAGTTCGGGGCACGCTAACTATGGCTACACCTTC; cdr3_aa: CASSSGHANYGYTF
clone_size: -; v_call: TRBV29-1; d_call: TRBD1; j_call: TRBJ2-3; cdr3_length: 13; cdr3_nt: TGCAGCGCTCCGGGACAGAGCACAGATACGCAGTATTTT; cdr3_aa: CSAPGQSTDTQYF
clone_size: -; v_call: TRBV10-3; d_call: -; j_call: TRBJ1-5; cdr3_length: 17; cdr3_nt: TGTGCCATCAGTGAGTCGACTTTGGCAGGAGGCAATCAGCCCCAGCATTTT; cdr3_aa: CAISESTLAGGNQPQHF
clone_size: -; v_call: TRBV19; d_call: TRBD1; j_call: TRBJ1-3; cdr3_length: 12; cdr3_nt: TGTGCCACCGGGACAGGGGGGCACACCATATATTTT; cdr3_aa: CATGTGGHTIYF